This T cell receptor beta chain was identified in a study of blood T cells in healthy people across ages (dated by TCRdb to about 2015). About the full investigation: In model experiments, roughly one uniquely barcoded TCR beta cDNA molecule per two T cells was captured by template switching. Using deep sequencing normalized with unique cDNA molecular identifiers, the study measured how TCR beta repertoire diversity changes with age. The donors were divided into four age groups: young (average about 16 years), middle-aged (under 40), aged (approximately 62) and long-lived (roughly 82). Donors of different ages were randomly distributed across sequencing lanes to avoid experimental bias. Two additional independent replicas of 1 million unique cDNA reads from the same blood draw were analyzed for two donors (one aged 18 to 30 and one aged 80 or older).

V lost 2 bases and J lost 7 bases, and the count of bases not matched to a germline gene is 12. Spanning cysteine to phenylalanine, the CDR3 consists of 15 amino acids. The CDR3 DNA has 45 bases and is translated from base 1. CDR1 DFQATT and CDR2 SNEGSKA were looked up in the germline V gene (reference sequence). Library preparation employed 5' RACE. Sequencer: Illumina HiSeq 2500. A second 7 to 11 cycle PCR used a sample-barcoded 5' primer and a J-beta primer mix. Each TCR beta cDNA molecule received a unique molecular identifier from a template-switch 5' adaptor carrying 12 random nucleotides. Each sample yielded at least 3 million CDR3-containing paired-end reads. First-strand cDNA was synthesized from all RNA with the Mint cDNA synthesis kit, primed by a TRBC-specific oligonucleotide. Following uracil-DNA glycosylase treatment, all cDNA underwent a first 18-cycle PCR with the universal primers M1SS and BC2_uni_R. As for how the authors treated the data: Each sample was normalized by randomly selecting 1 million high-quality reads, each carrying a distinct molecular identifier. Instead of being binned into consensus sequences, reads that shared molecular identifiers were thrown out. MiTCR, set to a Q25 quality threshold and the strictest error-elimination algorithm, was used for CDR3 identification, clonotype clustering and error correction. A nonparametric unseen species model with Euler transformation was used to estimate a lower bound on total TCR beta diversity. TCRdb passed the public sequencing reads through fastp at Q25 and MiXCR, retaining productive beta sequences. One record per CDR3 amino acid sequence lists the most common genes and DNA. The V and J calls shown here were made by TCRdb, not taken from the authors' results. Counted in this sample were over 500,000 distinct CDR3 sequences; 52% of them appeared once. The top ten hold roughly 12% of the sample.

A word on this clonotype: Its antigen specificity is not known. The record has no base qualities; no much larger clone is one base away.

What the work shows at the level of the full study, not this receptor alone: Observed TCR beta diversity per million T cells fell roughly linearly with age, and a significant reduction was already apparent by age around 39. Estimates of total diversity based on one million sequenced T cells were considered lower bounds and underestimates. Observed TCR beta diversity correlated strongly with the percentage of naive T cells measured by flow cytometry. Bulk unsorted PBMC profiling prevented conclusive comparison of naive and antigen-experienced compartments. Compared with the aged group, more naive CD4+ T cells, fewer expanded clones and increased TCR diversity were shown by the long-lived group, suggesting age selection. Because the CMV infection status of the donors was unknown, age-related changes in expanded clonotypes may potentially have been confounded.

Donors were 30 to 45 systemically healthy Caucasian individuals from Russia aged 6 to 90 years. Each donor gave ten milliliters of peripheral blood, drawn into EDTA-treated Vacutainer tubes. Ficoll-Paque density-gradient centrifugation was used to isolate PBMCs, with at least 6.5 million obtained per sample. Trizol reagent was used to extract total RNA from the PBMCs, yielding at least 6 micrograms per sample. The percentages of naive CD45RAhigh/CD27high T cells were determined by flow cytometry on a PBMC aliquot from every donor. The sample was blood. The receptor was isolated from a woman of 80 years or more in good health. The chain is assembled from TRBV20-1 and TRBJ2-5; 8 bases in the junction line up with TRBD1. The bases read TGCAGTGCTAGAAGCCTCCGGACAGGGCTAGGGACCCAGTACTTC. Its protein reads: CSARSLRTGLGTQYF.